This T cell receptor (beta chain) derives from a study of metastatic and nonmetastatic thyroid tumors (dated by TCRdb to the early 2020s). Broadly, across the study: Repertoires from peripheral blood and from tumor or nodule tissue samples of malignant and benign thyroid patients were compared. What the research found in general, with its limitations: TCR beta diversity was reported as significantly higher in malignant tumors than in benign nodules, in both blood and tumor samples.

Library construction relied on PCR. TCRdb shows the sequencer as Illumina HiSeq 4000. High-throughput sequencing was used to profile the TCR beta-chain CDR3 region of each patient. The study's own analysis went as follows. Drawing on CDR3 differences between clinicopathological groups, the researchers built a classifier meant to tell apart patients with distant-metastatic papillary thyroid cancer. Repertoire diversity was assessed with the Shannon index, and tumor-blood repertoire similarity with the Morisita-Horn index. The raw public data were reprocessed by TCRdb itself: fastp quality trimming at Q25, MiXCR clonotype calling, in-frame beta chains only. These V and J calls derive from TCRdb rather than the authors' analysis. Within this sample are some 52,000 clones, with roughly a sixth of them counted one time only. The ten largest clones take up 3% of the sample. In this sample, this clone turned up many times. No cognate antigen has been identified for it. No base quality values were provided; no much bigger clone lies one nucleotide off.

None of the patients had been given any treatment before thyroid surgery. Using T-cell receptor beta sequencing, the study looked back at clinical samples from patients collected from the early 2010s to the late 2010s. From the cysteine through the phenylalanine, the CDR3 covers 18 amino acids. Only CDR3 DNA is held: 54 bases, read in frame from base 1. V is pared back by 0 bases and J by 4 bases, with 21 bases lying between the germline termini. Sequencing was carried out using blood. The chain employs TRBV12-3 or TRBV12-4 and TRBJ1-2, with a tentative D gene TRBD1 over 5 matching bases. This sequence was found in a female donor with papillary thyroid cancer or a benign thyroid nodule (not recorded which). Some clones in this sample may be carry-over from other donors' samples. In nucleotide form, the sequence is TGTGCCAGCAGTTTAGCGGCCTTTTTCAAGGGGACGATCTATGGCTACACCTTC. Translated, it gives CASSLAAFFKGTIYGYTF.